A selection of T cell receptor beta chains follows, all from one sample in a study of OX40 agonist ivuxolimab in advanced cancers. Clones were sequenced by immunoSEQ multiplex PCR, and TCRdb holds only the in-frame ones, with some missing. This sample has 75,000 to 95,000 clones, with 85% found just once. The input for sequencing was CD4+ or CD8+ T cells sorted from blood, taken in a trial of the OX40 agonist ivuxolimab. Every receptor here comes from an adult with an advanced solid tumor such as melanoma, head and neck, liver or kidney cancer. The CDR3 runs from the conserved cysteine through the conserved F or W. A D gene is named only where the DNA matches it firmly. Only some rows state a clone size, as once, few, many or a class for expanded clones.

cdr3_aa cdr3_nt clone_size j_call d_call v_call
CASRNQPKRPQHF TGTGCCAGCAGGAACCAACCCAAAAGACCCCAGCATTTT few TRBJ1-5 - TRBV2
CASSLSGSPYNEQFF TGTGCCAGCAGCCTTAGCGGGAGTCCTTACAATGAGCAGTTCTTC - TRBJ2-1 TRBD2 TRBV11-2
CASSPRRGLAGKGELFF TGTGCCAGCAGCCCACGAAGGGGACTAGCGGGAAAGGGGGAGCTGTTTTTT - TRBJ2-2 TRBD2 TRBV9
CAWRGLAGGPPPYNEQFF TGTGCCTGGAGGGGACTAGCGGGAGGTCCCCCCCCCTACAATGAGCAGTTCTTC - TRBJ2-1 TRBD2 TRBV30
CASSEAWTGTRRSGNYGYTF TGCGCCAGCAGCGAAGCCTGGACCGGGACAAGGCGAAGTGGGAACTATGGCTACACCTTC - TRBJ1-2 - TRBV5-1
CASSIAGMGGDAYEQYF TGTGCCAGTAGTATAGCCGGCATGGGCGGAGATGCCTACGAGCAGTACTTC - TRBJ2-7 - TRBV19
CASRDRTLSPDTQYF TGTGCCAGCAGGGACCGAACTCTCTCACCAGATACGCAGTATTTT - TRBJ2-3 - TRBV7-8
CASGTRTVSNYGYTF TGTGCCAGCGGTACCAGGACGGTCTCTAACTATGGCTACACCTTC few TRBJ1-2 - TRBV6-5
CASRRNEVGTEAFF TGTGCCAGCAGACGAAACGAGGTAGGGACTGAAGCTTTCTTT - TRBJ1-1 - TRBV7-2
CATRTALYYGYTF TGTGCCACCCGGACAGCCTTATACTATGGCTACACCTTC - TRBJ1-2 - TRBV6-5
CATSRDSYTGELFF TGTGCCACCAGCAGGGACAGCTACACCGGGGAGCTGTTTTTT - TRBJ2-2 - TRBV15
CASSSEGGYTF TGTGCCAGCAGCTCAGAGGGGGGCTACACCTTC - TRBJ1-2 - TRBV7-9
CASSYQGAGEKLFF TGCGCCAGCAGTTATCAGGGGGCCGGGGAAAAACTGTTTTTT - TRBJ1-4 TRBD1 TRBV5-1
CASSQEGAGRTGELFF TGCGCCAGCAGCCAAGAAGGAGCCGGACGGACCGGGGAGCTGTTTTTT - TRBJ2-2 - TRBV4-3
CASPGSHNTEAFF TGTGCCAGCCCAGGGAGCCATAACACTGAAGCTTTCTTT few TRBJ1-1 - TRBV18
CASSYYGTGEAFF TGTGCCAGCAGTTACTATGGGACAGGGGAAGCTTTCTTT - TRBJ1-1 TRBD1 TRBV6-6
CASSPGQGSYNEQFF TGTGCCAGCAGTCCGGGACAGGGGTCCTACAATGAGCAGTTCTTC - TRBJ2-1 TRBD1 TRBV6-1